These 27 T cell receptor beta chains originate from one sample sequenced in a study of molecular identifiers for immune sequencing clone quantification. TCRdb re-called the PCR reads through MiXCR, storing one row per CDR3 protein. The sample carries about 640,000 distinct CDR3 sequences, about 20% recorded once. Sequencing input: naive CD8+ T cells from blood, with Jurkat cell RNA spiked in. Indicated subset: FACS-sorted CD8+CD4-CCR7+CD45RA+ naive T cells. These receptors were obtained from a human donor in good health. Some libraries in this study had Jurkat cell RNA spiked in.

This clonotype was detected only a few times. The V gene is TRBV15, the J gene TRBJ2-7, with TRBD2 matching over 7 bases. Germline V CDR1 and CDR2: LNHNV, YYDKDF (reference sequence). This CDR3 spans 15 amino acids. Trimming at V came to 1 base and at J to 4 bases, leaving 7 bases not matched to a gene. CDR3 region: CATSRGRGIGYEQYF. CDR3 nucleotide sequence: TGTGCCACCAGCAGAGGGCGGGGGATCGGGTACGAGCAGTACTTC.

This clonotype showed up many times. The chain carries TRBV6-5 and TRBJ2-1; no firm D call. Germline V gene data show CDR1 as MNHEY and CDR2 as SVGAGI. With 6 bases removed from V and 0 bases from J, the gap between germline ends came to 21 bases. The CDR3 contains 18 residues. The CDR3 loop reads CASRSRPLVADSYNEQFF. Written as DNA, the CDR3 is TGTGCCAGCAGGTCCCGTCCCCTGGTTGCGGACTCCTACAATGAGCAGTTCTTC.

This clonotype occurred a few times. This chain uses TRBV5-8 with TRBJ2-1; D may be TRBD1 (5 bases). The J call may not be correct, given that the DNA end is closer to TRBJ2-7. The CDR3 contains 15 residues. Germline loops: CDR1 SGHTS, CDR2 YDEGEE. The CDR3 DNA sequence: TGTGCCAGCCCCTTGGAGCCGGACATTTACAATGAGCAGTACTTC. It is translated as CASPLEPDIYNEQYF.

This clonotype was observed at least ten times. This chain joins TRBV20-1 and TRBJ2-5; 7 bases line up with TRBD2. CDR1 and CDR2 (germline): DFQATT, SNEGSKA (reference sequence). The CDR3 length is 16 residues. V gave up 4 bases and J gave up 5 bases; unmatched junction bases: 16. The CDR3 region is CSAKNREERATETQYF. For the CDR3, the DNA is TGCAGTGCTAAAAACCGGGAGGAGAGGGCAACGGAGACCCAGTACTTC.

This clonotype has a count of ten or more. The J gene is TRBJ2-1, the V gene TRBV7-8; D is possibly TRBD1 or TRBD2 (6 bases each). V lost 2 bases and J 5 bases, leaving 13 bases between the germline ends. Germline loops: CDR1 SGHVS, CDR2 FQNEAQ. The CDR3 contains 15 residues. CDR3 in DNA: TGTGCCAGCAGCTTAATAGGGGGGCCCAACAATGAGCAGTTCTTC. Amino acid sequence: CASSLIGGPNNEQFF.

This clonotype was observed a few times. The genes are TRBV6-6 and TRBJ2-2, with 10 positions matching TRBD1. The CDR3 covers 15 residues. The germline CDR1 and CDR2 sequences are MNHNY and SVGAGI (reference sequence). V gave up 2 bases and J gave up 6 bases; unmatched junction bases: 3. The CDR3 bases are TGTGCCAGCAGTTACGGGACAGGGGACGCCGGGGAGCTGTTTTTT. Translation gives CASSYGTGDAGELFF.

This clonotype was counted ten times or more. The chain couples TRBV20-1 to TRBJ1-6; 9 bases map to TRBD1. The CDR3 extends over 16 amino acids. The germline V gene encodes CDR1 DFQATT and CDR2 SNEGSKA (reference sequence). Germline trimming cut 5 bases from V and 9 bases from J; bases unmatched to any gene: 14. CDR3 loop: CSAFPEGQGLISPLHF. CDR3 DNA: TGCAGTGCTTTCCCTGAGGGACAGGGTTTAATTTCACCCCTCCACTTT.

The CDR3 is CASSLWGLAGNEQYF. The CDR3 bases are TGTGCCAGCAGCCTCTGGGGACTAGCGGGCAATGAGCAGTACTTC. The chain employs TRBV12-3 or TRBV12-4 and TRBJ2-7, with TRBD2 matching 12 bases. J lost 7 bases, V lost 6 bases, and 10 bases had no gene match. The CDR3 spans 15 residues.

This chain uses TRBV19 with TRBJ2-7, with D uncertain. The germline CDR1 and CDR2 sequences are LNHDA and SQIVND (reference sequence). The CDR3 length is 16 residues. Trimming took 1 base from V and 0 from J, leaving 13 bases between them. The CDR3 DNA reads as TGTGCCAGTAGTATAGGCACGCGTGGTATCTCCTACGAGCAGTACTTC. It translates to CASSIGTRGISYEQYF.

With respect to this clonotype: This may be a read error: a much more frequent sequence differs by one nucleotide. The chain combines TRBV6-2 or TRBV6-3 with TRBJ2-5, with D perhaps TRBD2 (6 bases). Germline-derived CDR1 and CDR2 are MNHEY and SVGEGT. The CDR3 has 12 residues. This chain's CDR3 is CVSRAAGETQYF. CDR3 sequence (DNA): TGTGTCAGCAGAGCAGCGGGAGAGACCCAGTACTTC.

The chain uses TRBV20-1 and TRBJ2-3, with D tentatively TRBD2 (6 bases). Germline CDR1 is DFQATT and CDR2 is SNEGSKA (reference sequence). Trimming pared 6 bases from V and 4 bases from J, leaving 23 bases between. This CDR3 is built from 16 residues. This CDR3 is CSAHPYNLARADTQYF. In DNA, the CDR3 is TGCAGTGCCCACCCCTATAACCTAGCGCGGGCAGATACGCAGTATTTT.

As to this clonotype: This may stem from a read error, because a much larger clone lies one nucleotide away. Since no conserved phenylalanine or tryptophan closes the CDR3, a read error is the likely cause. The CDR3 is CAWGEGIQYL. The CDR3 DNA sequence: TGTGCCTGGGGAGAGGGCATTCAGTACCTC. This sequence joins TRBV30 and TRBJ2-4; the D gene is possibly TRBD2 (5 bases). The CDR3 contains 10 residues. Trimming removed 5 bases at V and 9 bases at J, with 8 bases between. Germline V gives CDR1 GTSNPN, CDR2 SVGIG (reference sequence).

This chain joins TRBV2 and TRBJ2-3, with D perhaps TRBD1 (5 bases). The CDR3 spans 14 residues. Trimming shortened V by 0 bases and J by 5 bases, and 9 bases separated the two germline ends. Germline values: CDR1 SNHLY, CDR2 FYNNEI. CDR3 DNA sequence: TGTGCCAGCAGTGAAGCAGGCAGGGTAGATACGCAGTATTTT. It is translated as CASSEAGRVDTQYF.

The chain uses TRBV19 and TRBJ2-3; 9 bases are shared with TRBD2. Germline assignment: CDR1 LNHDA and CDR2 SQIVND (reference sequence). The V gene end was trimmed by 3 bases and the J gene end by 2 bases; junction bases not matched to a gene: 9. The CDR3 runs 17 residues. DNA for the CDR3: TGTGCCAGTAGTATTGGGGGAGCGGGGGGTGACACAGATACGCAGTATTTT. This sequence encodes CASSIGGAGGDTDTQYF.

This clonotype was seen many times. The chain joins TRBV25-1 to TRBJ2-7; 8 bases map to TRBD2. The CDR3 is made up of 14 amino acids. CDR1 and CDR2 (germline): MGHDK, SYGVNS. Germline trimming cut 3 bases from V and 2 bases from J; bases unmatched to any gene: 3. This chain's CDR3 is CASSDPGLAYEQYF. The CDR3 DNA reads as TGTGCCAGCAGTGACCCGGGACTAGCCTACGAGCAGTACTTC.

This clonotype was seen ten or more times. V is TRBV2 and J is TRBJ2-3; 9 bases map to TRBD2. Trimming took 4 bases from V and 7 from J; bases not matched to a gene: 24. The CDR3 is 20 residues long. Germline CDR1 is SNHLY and CDR2 is FYNNEI. The CDR3 is CASSGPDSLASGGPSNTQYF. CDR3 nucleotide sequence: TGTGCCAGCAGTGGCCCAGACTCGTTGGCCAGCGGGGGGCCTTCAAATACGCAGTATTTT.

The table lists this clonotype with a few counts. This sequence joins TRBV19 and TRBJ1-5; possible D gene TRBD1, 5 bases. Trimming took 5 bases from V and 6 from J, leaving 17 bases between them. Germline CDR1 and CDR2: LNHDA and SQIVND (reference sequence). The CDR3 has 15 amino acids. The CDR3 here is CASSAAGNSIQPQHF. Written as DNA, the CDR3 is TGTGCCAGTAGTGCCGCAGGGAATTCTATTCAGCCCCAGCATTTT.

This clonotype was observed many times. This rearrangement joins TRBV4-3 to TRBJ2-1; 9 nucleotides align to TRBD2. Germline loops: CDR1 LGHNA, CDR2 YSLEER. Germline trimming cut 1 base from V and 5 bases from J; bases unmatched to any gene: 9. The CDR3 sequence is 17 residues long. CDR3 nucleotides: TGCGCCAGCAGCCAAGTCTGGGCGGGAGGGCCCCACAATGAGCAGTTCTTC. Encoded protein: CASSQVWAGGPHNEQFF.

As for this clonotype: Given a much more abundant clone one base away, this may be a read error. J is TRBJ2-3 and V is TRBV6-2 or TRBV6-3; a possible D gene is TRBD2 (5 bases). CDR3 size: 17 residues. The germline gives CDR1 MNHEY, CDR2 SVGEGT. The DNA of the CDR3 is TGTGCCAGCGGTTACGAATACGGGGATACTGCACCGGATACGCAGTATTTT. This codes for CASGYEYGDTAPDTQYF.

At least ten counts were recorded for this clonotype. The chain is built from TRBV20-1 and TRBJ1-5; D is perhaps TRBD1 (6 bases). This CDR3 has 14 residues. Germline CDR1 is DFQATT and CDR2 is SNEGSKA (reference sequence). The V and J ends lost 3 bases and 0 bases respectively, with 9 bases between them. The DNA of the CDR3 is TGCAGTGCTAGCCAGGGGTATAGCAATCAGCCCCAGCATTTT. Its protein is CSASQGYSNQPQHF.

Of note for this clonotype: Being one base from a much bigger clone, this may be a read error. The gene calls are TRBV28 and TRBJ1-2, with a possible D match to TRBD1 (6 bases). The CDR3 sequence is 16 residues long. Germline V gene data show CDR1 as MDHEN and CDR2 as SYDVKM. The V end was cut by 2 bases, the J end by 2 bases, with 15 bases between. This chain's CDR3 is CASSLMGPGTNYGYTF. CDR3 in DNA: TGTGCCAGCAGTTTAATGGGGCCTGGGACAAACTATGGCTACACCTTC.

As to this clonotype: This may stem from a read error, because a much larger clone lies one nucleotide away. The chain links TRBV7-9 to TRBJ2-7; 11 positions match TRBD2. This CDR3 comprises 14 residues. V lost 5 bases to trimming and J lost 6 bases; unmatched junction nucleotides: 6. Germline CDR1 SEHNR, CDR2 FQNEAQ (reference sequence). The DNA of the CDR3 is TGTGCCAGCAGCGCCGGGACTAGCGGCCCCGAGCAGTACTTC. It yields the protein CASSAGTSGPEQYF. Full variable domain (missing parts from reference TRBV7-9 and TRBJ2-7): DTGVSQNPRHKITKRGQNVTFRCDPISEHNRLYWYRQTLGQGPEFLTYFQNEAQLEKSRLLSDRFSAERPKGSFSTLEIQRTEQGDSAMYLCASSAGTSGPEQYFGPGTRLTVT.

This clonotype showed up many times. The rearrangement joins TRBV27 to TRBJ2-3; 9 nucleotides agree with TRBD1. This CDR3 has 14 amino acids. Germline assignment: CDR1 MNHEY and CDR2 SMNVEV (reference sequence). The V segment lost 3 bases and the J segment 4 bases; nucleotides outside the gene matches: 2. Written as DNA, the CDR3 is TGTGCCAGCAGTTTTAGACAGGGGGCAGATACGCAGTATTTT. Its translation is CASSFRQGADTQYF.

This clonotype has more than one count but fewer than ten. The V call is TRBV6-5, the J call TRBJ2-5, with D unclear. From germline, CDR1 is MNHEY and CDR2 SVGAGI. The CDR3 extends over 15 amino acids. Trimming took 0 bases from V and 2 from J, leaving 10 bases between them. CDR3 protein: CASSYSLSGQETQYF. In DNA form, the CDR3 reads TGTGCCAGCAGTTACTCGCTTTCCGGACAAGAGACCCAGTACTTC.

This clonotype was seen at least ten times. The rearrangement joins TRBV7-6 to TRBJ2-3, with 8 bases matching TRBD1. With V trimmed by 0 bases and J by 4 bases, 3 bases remained unmatched. Germline loops: CDR1 SGHVS, CDR2 FNYEAQ. The CDR3 length is 15 residues. The CDR3 sequence is CASSLATGGADTQYF. The CDR3 DNA is TGTGCCAGCAGCTTAGCCACAGGGGGTGCAGATACGCAGTATTTT.

This clonotype was recorded a few times. CDR3 sequence: CASSFIAGGPETQYF. The CDR3 DNA sequence: TGTGCCAGCAGCTTCATAGCGGGGGGGCCAGAGACCCAGTACTTC. The chain employs TRBV7-9 and TRBJ2-5; TRBD2 aligns across 11 bases. CDR1 is SEHNR and CDR2 is FQNEAQ in the germline V gene (reference sequence). J gave up 4 bases and V 3 bases, and 4 bases lay outside the gene matches. The CDR3 is made up of 15 amino acids.

The V gene is TRBV4-1, the J gene TRBJ2-2; a weak D match, TRBD2 (6 bases). The CDR3 is 17 residues long. Trimming removed 1 base from V and 3 bases from J, with 15 bases in between. CDR1 and CDR2 (germline): MGHRA, YSYEKL. The DNA for the CDR3 is TGCGCCAGCAGCCAAGTCGGGTGGGGGGTGGACACCGGGGAGCTGTTTTTT. It specifies CASSQVGWGVDTGELFF.